The 3 T cell receptor beta chains in this list originate from one sample, sequenced in a study of long-term antiretroviral therapy in people with HIV. Researchers report immunoSEQ v3.0 was run at survey level. Measured with immunoSEQ multiplex PCR; TCRdb has only the in-frame clones, and not every one. This sample has some 28,000 clones; just under 95% occur once, and the top ten carry approximately 3%. The starting material was unsorted PBMCs, obtained 5.3 years after starting antiretroviral therapy. These receptors originate from a man aged 45-60 years with HIV.

The chain recombines TRBV6-4 with TRBJ1-6, with D perhaps TRBD1 (5 bases). Trimming left V 3 bases short and J 9 bases short, with 15 bases between. The germline V gene encodes CDR1 MRHNA and CDR2 SNTAGT. The CDR3 consists of 15 residues. CDR3: CASSEVWRGGSPLHF. For the CDR3, the DNA is TGTGCCAGCAGTGAAGTGTGGAGGGGTGGTTCACCCCTCCACTTT.

The rearrangement uses TRBV5-8 and TRBJ2-7; the D gene is possibly TRBD2 (5 bases). The germline CDR1 and CDR2 sequences are SGHTS and YDEGEE. Between the trimmed V and J ends, which lost 0 bases and 2 bases, there was a span of 9 bases. This CDR3 has 14 residues. The CDR3 reads CASSLGLQTYEQYF. CDR3 in DNA: TGTGCCAGCAGCTTGGGACTACAGACCTACGAGCAGTACTTC.

This rearrangement joins TRBV7-6 to TRBJ2-5, with TRBD1 matching over 7 bases. Judging by the DNA end, TRBJ2-7 fits better; the J call may be wrong. Looked up from germline, CDR1 is SGHVS and CDR2 is FNYEAQ. The CDR3 loop spans 12 amino acids. The CDR3 sequence: CASSLDRDEQYF. The CDR3 DNA is TGTGCCAGCAGCCTTGACAGGGACGAGCAGTACTTC.